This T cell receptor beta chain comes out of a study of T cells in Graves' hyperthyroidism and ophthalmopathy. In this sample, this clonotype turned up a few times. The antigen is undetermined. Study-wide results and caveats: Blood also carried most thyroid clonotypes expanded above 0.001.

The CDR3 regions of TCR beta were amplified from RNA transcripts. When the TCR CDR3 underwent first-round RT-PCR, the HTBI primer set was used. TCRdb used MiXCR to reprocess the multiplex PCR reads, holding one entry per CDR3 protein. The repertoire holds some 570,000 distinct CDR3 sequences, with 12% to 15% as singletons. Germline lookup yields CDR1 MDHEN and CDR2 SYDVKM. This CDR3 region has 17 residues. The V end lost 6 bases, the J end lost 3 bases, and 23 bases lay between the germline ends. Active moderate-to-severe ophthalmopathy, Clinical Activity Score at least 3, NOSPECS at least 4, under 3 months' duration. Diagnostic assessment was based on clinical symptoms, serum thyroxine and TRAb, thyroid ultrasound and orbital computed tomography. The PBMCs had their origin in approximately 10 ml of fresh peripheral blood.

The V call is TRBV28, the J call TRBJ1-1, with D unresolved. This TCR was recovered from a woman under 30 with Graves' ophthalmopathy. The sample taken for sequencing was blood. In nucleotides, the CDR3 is TGTGCCAGCAGCCCCAGTCGGTACGCCCAATGGGACACTGAAGCTTTCTTT. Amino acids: CASSPSRYAQWDTEAFF.